The 19 T cell receptor beta chains below come from one sample, sequenced in a study of cytomegalovirus exposure and HLA in healthy donors. The PCR ran on 60 Vbeta and 13 Jbeta primers. The repertoire was sequenced with immunoSEQ multiplex PCR; TCRdb's copy has only in-frame clones and lacks some. Among about 170,000 clones listed, 80% to 85% were seen once. The source material was PBMCs. Source of these receptors: a male donor in good health and CMV-seronegative.

The chain has TRBV11-2 and TRBJ2-1, with 9 bases fitting TRBD2. The CDR3 extends over 14 amino acids. Germline V gene data show CDR1 as SGHAT and CDR2 as FQNNGV. V lost 6 bases to trimming and J lost 8 bases; unmatched junction nucleotides: 8. The CDR3 bases are TGTGCCAGCAGGGGACTAGCCTATTTCGATGAGCAGTTCTTC. It specifies CASRGLAYFDEQFF.

This rearrangement joins TRBV12-5 to TRBJ2-2, with D possibly being TRBD1 (6 bases). This CDR3 comprises 14 residues. V was cut by 1 base and J by 3 bases, with 6 bases left in between. Germline V gene data show CDR1 as LGHNT and CDR2 as FRNRAP. The CDR3 loop is CASGLGQDTGELFF. CDR3 DNA: TGTGCTAGTGGTTTGGGACAGGACACCGGGGAGCTGTTTTTT.

V is TRBV9 and J is TRBJ1-1; D is ambiguous. CDR1 is SGDLS and CDR2 is YYNGEE in the germline V gene. The CDR3 spans 15 residues. V dropped 4 bases and J dropped 3 bases, with 16 bases sitting between them. CDR3: CASSRRAGWYTEAFF. DNA for the CDR3: TGTGCCAGCAGCCGACGCGCAGGCTGGTACACTGAAGCTTTCTTT.

The chain recombines TRBV6-6 with TRBJ2-5; 9 bases fit TRBD1. V lost 4 bases and J lost 9; bases outside the gene matches: 6. This CDR3 region has 13 residues. The germline CDR1 and CDR2 sequences are MNHNY and SVGAGI (reference sequence). CDR3 nucleotides: TGTGCCAGCAGTTTCGGGACAGGGCCTGCCCAGTACTTC. This gives the protein CASSFGTGPAQYF.

This chain connects TRBV6-1 to TRBJ1-5; possibly TRBD1 for D (5 bases). This CDR3 is 14 amino acids long. V was cut by 7 bases and J by 0 bases, with 10 bases left in between. CDR1 is MNHNS and CDR2 is SASEGT in the germline V gene. CDR3 amino acids: CASKGPFSNQPQHF. The CDR3 DNA reads as TGTGCCAGCAAGGGGCCTTTTAGCAATCAGCCCCAGCATTTT.

The V call is TRBV5-1, the J call TRBJ1-6; tentative D call: TRBD1 (5 bases). Germline CDR1 SGHRS, CDR2 YFSETQ. CDR3 length equals 16 residues. Trimming removed 4 bases from V and 4 bases from J, with 15 bases in between. CDR3 nucleotide sequence: TGCGCCAGCAGCCTCGATATTCAGGGATATAATTCACCCCTCCACTTT. Its translation is CASSLDIQGYNSPLHF.

The chain carries TRBV5-1 and TRBJ1-6; maybe TRBD1 (6 bases). Germline V gene lookup returns CDR1 SGHRS and CDR2 YFSETQ. Trimming removed 6 bases at V and 4 bases at J, with 8 bases between. This CDR3 has 13 amino acids. CDR3 amino acids: CASKQGYNSPLHF. In nucleotides, the CDR3 is TGCGCCAGCAAACAGGGTTATAATTCACCCCTCCACTTT. The complete variable domain, with remaining parts taken from reference TRBV5-1 and TRBJ1-6, reads KAGVTQTPRYLIKTRGQQVTLSCSPISGHRSVSWYQQTPGQGLQFLFEYFSETQRNKGNFPGRFSGRQFSNSRSEMNVSTLELGDSALYLCASKQGYNSPLHFGNGTRLTVT.

Here the CDR3 DNA reads TGCGCCAGCAGCTTGGGTGACAGGGACTATGGCTACACCTTC. Translated: CASSLGDRDYGYTF. This chain connects TRBV5-1 to TRBJ1-2, with 7 positions matching TRBD1. The CDR3 is made up of 14 amino acids. V dropped 0 bases and J dropped 3; count of bases not matched to a gene: 2. Germline CDR1 and CDR2: SGHRS and YFSETQ.

The chain combines TRBV10-3 with TRBJ1-2, with 12 positions matching TRBD1. The V gene's germline CDR1 is ENHRY and CDR2 SYGVKD. The trim removed 5 bases at V and 8 bases at J, leaving 6 bases unmatched. The CDR3 has 14 residues. For the CDR3, the DNA is TGTGCCATCAGTTGGGACAGGGGGCCGGACGGCTACACCTTC. Encoded protein: CAISWDRGPDGYTF.

The chain combines TRBV14 with TRBJ1-4; 7 positions match TRBD1. Germline assignment: CDR1 SGHDN and CDR2 FVKESK. The CDR3 contains 19 residues. V dropped 1 base and J dropped 6; count of bases not matched to a gene: 17. The CDR3 DNA follows: TGTGCCAGCAGCCAAGGGGGACAGTACTCCAGGATTTACGATGAAAAACTGTTTTTT. Protein sequence: CASSQGGQYSRIYDEKLFF. Looking up the rest from reference TRBV14 and TRBJ1-4 gives the full variable domain: EAGVTQFPSHSVIEKGQTVTLRCDPISGHDNLYWYRRVMGKEIKFLLHFVKESKQDESGMPNNRFLAERTGGTYSTLKVQPAELEDSGVYFCASSQGGQYSRIYDEKLFFGSGTQLSVL.

The chain uses TRBV12-5 and TRBJ1-2; TRBD1 aligns across 10 bases. CDR3 length: 16 amino acids. Per germline, CDR1 LGHNT and CDR2 FRNRAP. Trimming removed 5 bases from V and 0 bases from J; junction bases left unmatched: 6. The CDR3 sequence: CASGDRGLKANYGYTF. CDR3 nucleotide sequence: TGTGCTAGTGGTGACAGGGGGCTGAAAGCTAACTATGGCTACACCTTC.

J is TRBJ1-5 and V is TRBV2, with a tentative D call TRBD1 (6 bases). The germline V gene encodes CDR1 SNHLY and CDR2 FYNNEI. The ends were cut back, 10 bases at V and 8 bases at J, with 18 bases in the middle. The CDR3 spans 13 residues. The CDR3 coding sequence is TGTGCCAAGGGGAGGGGGGTTGTGGAGCCCCAGCATTTT. This translates into CAKGRGVVEPQHF.

The chain uses TRBV6-5 and TRBJ2-7; D is unresolved. V lost 0 bases, J lost 2 bases, and 5 bases lay in between. The germline CDR1 and CDR2 sequences are MNHEY and SVGAGI. This CDR3 spans 13 amino acids. CDR3 DNA sequence: TGTGCCAGCAGTTACTCGTCGGCCTACGAGCAGTACTTC. Protein sequence: CASSYSSAYEQYF.

The chain combines TRBV29-1 with TRBJ2-1, with 12 bases that match TRBD2. The CDR3 has 14 amino acids. After removal of 6 bases from V and 7 bases from J, the junction contained 7 bases not matched to a gene. Germline CDR1 and CDR2: SQVTM and ANQGSEA. For the CDR3, the DNA is TGCAGCGTCGCCACTAGCGGGGGGTGGAATGAGCAGTTCTTC. It encodes CSVATSGGWNEQFF.

The chain recombines TRBV6-5 with TRBJ1-3; D is unresolved. V was pared by 2 bases and J by 0 bases, with 8 bases between. The CDR3 covers 15 residues. From germline, CDR1 is MNHEY and CDR2 SVGAGI. The CDR3 spells CASSYSSSSGNTIYF. The DNA for the CDR3 is TGTGCCAGCAGTTACAGTAGTAGCTCTGGAAACACCATATATTTT.

V usage is TRBV27 and J usage is TRBJ2-3, with D perhaps matching TRBD1 (5 bases). V lost 4 bases to trimming and J lost 2 bases, with 13 bases between them. Germline V CDR1 and CDR2: MNHEY, SMNVEV (reference sequence). The CDR3 runs 15 residues. Here the CDR3 reads CASSSRQKDTDTQYF. Here the CDR3 DNA reads TGTGCCAGCAGTTCCCGACAGAAGGACACAGATACGCAGTATTTT.

CDR3 in DNA: TGTGCCAGCAGCCTTCAGACAGGGAGGCTTGCCGAGCAGTACTTC. Amino acids: CASSLQTGRLAEQYF. The chain carries TRBV6-5 and TRBJ2-7, with D maybe TRBD1 (7 bases). Germline V gene data show CDR1 as MNHEY and CDR2 as SVGAGI. The CDR3 extends over 15 amino acids. Trimming took 6 bases from V and 6 from J, leaving 21 bases between them.

The V call is TRBV7-2, the J call TRBJ1-6; D may be TRBD1 (5 bases). This CDR3 has 11 amino acids. V lost 10 bases and J lost 7, with 8 bases in between. Germline CDR1 reads SGHTA; CDR2 reads FQGNSA. CDR3 sequence reads: CATGGNSPLHF. The CDR3 region has the DNA TGTGCCACTGGGGGGAATTCACCCCTCCACTTT.

This chain links TRBV30 with TRBJ1-2; 8 bases map to TRBD1. Germline assignment: CDR1 GTSNPN and CDR2 SVGIG (reference sequence). CDR3 size: 16 residues. V trimming: 0 bases; J trimming: 4 bases; junction bases outside the gene matches: 10. CDR3 protein: CAWSVGQGLTAYGYTF. The DNA for the CDR3 is TGTGCCTGGAGTGTAGGACAGGGACTGACAGCCTATGGCTACACCTTC.